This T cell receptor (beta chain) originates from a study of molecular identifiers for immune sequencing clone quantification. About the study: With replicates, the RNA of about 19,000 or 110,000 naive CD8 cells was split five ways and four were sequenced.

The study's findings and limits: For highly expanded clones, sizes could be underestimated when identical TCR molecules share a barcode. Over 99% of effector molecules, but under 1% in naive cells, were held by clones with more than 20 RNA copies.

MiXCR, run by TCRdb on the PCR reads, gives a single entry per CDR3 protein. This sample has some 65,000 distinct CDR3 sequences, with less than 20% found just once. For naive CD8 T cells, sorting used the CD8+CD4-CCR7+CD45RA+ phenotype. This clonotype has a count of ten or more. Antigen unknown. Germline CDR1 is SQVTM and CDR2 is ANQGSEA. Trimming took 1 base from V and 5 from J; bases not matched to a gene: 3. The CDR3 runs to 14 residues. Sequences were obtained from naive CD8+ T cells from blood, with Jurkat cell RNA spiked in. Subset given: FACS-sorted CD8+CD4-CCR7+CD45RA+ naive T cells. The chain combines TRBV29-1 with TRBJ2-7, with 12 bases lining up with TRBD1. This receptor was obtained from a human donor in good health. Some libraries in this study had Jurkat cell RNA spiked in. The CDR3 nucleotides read TGCAGCGTTGAAGCGGGGACAGGGGGCGACGAGCAGTACTTC. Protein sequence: CSVEAGTGGDEQYF.